A selection of T cell receptor beta chains follows, all from one sample in a study of blood T cell repertoires in COVID-19. Sequencing was performed with immunoSEQ multiplex PCR; in TCRdb, only in-frame clones are kept and a portion is missing. The sample includes more than 15,000 clones, roughly 84% of them seen just once. Input material: peripheral blood. Every receptor here comes from a man between 40 and 49 years old with active COVID-19. Each CDR3 is given with its conserved first and last residue. A D gene is named only where the DNA matches it firmly. Size tells how often a clone was seen (once, few, many) or the class of an expanded clone, and some rows leave it out.

j_gene: TRBJ2-2
len: 21
d_gene: TRBD2
v_gene: TRBV7-6
abundance: once
CDR3nt: TGTGCCAGCAGCTTAGCACGGACTAGCGGGAGGGCCGTGGTCGCGGCCGGGGAGCTGTTTTTT
CDR3aa: CASSLARTSGRAVVAAGELFF

j_gene: TRBJ1-1
len: 13
d_gene: .
v_gene: TRBV29-1
abundance: .
CDR3nt: TGCAGCGCACGGCTCAGGCGGAACACTGAAGCTTTCTTT
CDR3aa: CSARLRRNTEAFF

j_gene: TRBJ2-6
len: 16
d_gene: TRBD2
v_gene: TRBV15
abundance: .
CDR3nt: TGTGCCACCAGCAGAGGGGGGGGCTCTGGGGCCAACGTCCTGACTTTC
CDR3aa: CATSRGGGSGANVLTF

j_gene: TRBJ1-4
len: 16
d_gene: .
v_gene: TRBV6-5
abundance: .
CDR3nt: TGTGCCAGCAGTTACGTTACGGGGGCAACTAATGAAAAACTGTTTTTT
CDR3aa: CASSYVTGATNEKLFF

j_gene: TRBJ2-1
len: 13
d_gene: TRBD2
v_gene: TRBV7-3
abundance: .
CDR3nt: TGTGCCAGCAGCCCACTAGCGGGATATGAGCAGTTCTTC
CDR3aa: CASSPLAGYEQFF

j_gene: TRBJ2-7
len: 13
d_gene: TRBD2
v_gene: TRBV5-5
abundance: .
CDR3nt: TGTGCCCGCAGCTTGGGGGGGGCCTACGAGCAGTACTTC
CDR3aa: CARSLGGAYEQYF

j_gene: TRBJ2-2
len: 14
d_gene: .
v_gene: TRBV14
abundance: .
CDR3nt: TGTGCCAGCAGCCAAGCCCTCAACACCGGGGAGCTGTTTTTT
CDR3aa: CASSQALNTGELFF

j_gene: TRBJ1-2
len: 15
d_gene: TRBD1
v_gene: TRBV6-6
abundance: .
CDR3nt: TGTGCCAGCAGGGACAGGGGGTTGGCTAAATATGGCTACACCTTC
CDR3aa: CASRDRGLAKYGYTF

j_gene: TRBJ1-1
len: 17
d_gene: .
v_gene: TRBV5-1
abundance: .
CDR3nt: TGCGCCAGCAGGAGTGAGTACCGCGGGGGGATGAACACTGAAGCTTTCTTT
CDR3aa: CASRSEYRGGMNTEAFF

j_gene: TRBJ2-7
len: 15
d_gene: TRBD1
v_gene: TRBV11-1
abundance: .
CDR3nt: TGTGCCAGCAGCTTAACCCGGGACAGTGTTTACGAGCAGTACTTC
CDR3aa: CASSLTRDSVYEQYF

j_gene: TRBJ2-1
len: 13
d_gene: TRBD1
v_gene: TRBV25-1
abundance: .
CDR3nt: TGTGCCACTCAAAGGGACAGCTACAATGAGCAGTTCTTC
CDR3aa: CATQRDSYNEQFF

j_gene: TRBJ1-1
len: 16
d_gene: .
v_gene: TRBV5-1
abundance: .
CDR3nt: TGCGCCAGCAGCTTGGCAAAGGGGGGGCTGAGCACTGAAGCTTTCTTT
CDR3aa: CASSLAKGGLSTEAFF

j_gene: TRBJ2-1
len: 16
d_gene: TRBD2
v_gene: TRBV27
abundance: .
CDR3nt: TGTGCCAGCAGTTTCCCAGCGGGAGAGAGCCGGAATGAGCAGTTCTTC
CDR3aa: CASSFPAGESRNEQFF

j_gene: TRBJ2-1
len: 16
d_gene: TRBD1
v_gene: TRBV7-9
abundance: .
CDR3nt: TGTGCCAGCAGCTTAATGGTGGGGACAGGGGTCAATGAGCAGTTCTTC
CDR3aa: CASSLMVGTGVNEQFF

j_gene: TRBJ2-7
len: 13
d_gene: .
v_gene: TRBV19
abundance: .
CDR3nt: TGTGCCAGTAGTATAATGGCCGGGAGCGAGCAGTACTTC
CDR3aa: CASSIMAGSEQYF

j_gene: TRBJ1-1
len: 13
d_gene: .
v_gene: TRBV10-3
abundance: .
CDR3nt: TGTGCCATCAGTGATTGGGCGCGAACTGAAGCTTTCTTT
CDR3aa: CAISDWARTEAFF

j_gene: TRBJ2-1
len: 17
d_gene: TRBD2
v_gene: TRBV19
abundance: .
CDR3nt: TGTGCCAGTACTCCGGGTAGCGGGGGAGTCTCCTACAATGAGCAGTTCTTC
CDR3aa: CASTPGSGGVSYNEQFF

j_gene: TRBJ1-4
len: 15
d_gene: .
v_gene: TRBV28
abundance: .
CDR3nt: TGTGCCAGCAGCACTGGAGGGACCACTAATGAAAAACTGTTTTTT
CDR3aa: CASSTGGTTNEKLFF

j_gene: TRBJ2-1
len: 13
d_gene: TRBD2
v_gene: TRBV5-1
abundance: .
CDR3nt: TGCGCCAGCAGTAGCGGGAGCTACAATGAGCAGTTCTTC
CDR3aa: CASSSGSYNEQFF

j_gene: TRBJ1-2
len: 14
d_gene: .
v_gene: TRBV7-2
abundance: once
CDR3nt: TGTGCCAGCAGCTTAGCGCCTAAGCTATATGGCTACACCTTC
CDR3aa: CASSLAPKLYGYTF

j_gene: TRBJ1-2
len: 15
d_gene: TRBD1
v_gene: TRBV5-5
abundance: .
CDR3nt: TGTGCCAGCAACTCCTGGGGACAGGGCGTTCATGGCTACACCTTC
CDR3aa: CASNSWGQGVHGYTF

j_gene: TRBJ1-1
len: 13
d_gene: TRBD1
v_gene: TRBV5-1
abundance: once
CDR3nt: TGCGCCAGCAGAGGGACAGGGAGGACTGAAGCTTTCTTT
CDR3aa: CASRGTGRTEAFF

j_gene: TRBJ1-5
len: 13
d_gene: .
v_gene: TRBV6-5
abundance: .
CDR3nt: TGTGCCAGCAGTTACTCGACTTACTCGCCCCAGCATTTT
CDR3aa: CASSYSTYSPQHF

j_gene: TRBJ2-7
len: 14
d_gene: .
v_gene: TRBV9
abundance: .
CDR3nt: TGTGCCAGCAGCGTAGAAGTGGGCGCCTACGAGCAGTACTTC
CDR3aa: CASSVEVGAYEQYF

j_gene: TRBJ2-1
len: 18
d_gene: TRBD2
v_gene: TRBV5-1
abundance: .
CDR3nt: TGCGCCAGCAGCTTGGATGGGACTAGCGGGAGAGGCGGCAATGAGCAGTTCTTC
CDR3aa: CASSLDGTSGRGGNEQFF

j_gene: TRBJ2-2
len: 19
d_gene: TRBD2
v_gene: TRBV19
abundance: .
CDR3nt: TGTGCCAGTAAAAGACTAGACAGGAGACTAGCGGGAAACACCGGGGAGCTGTTTTTT
CDR3aa: CASKRLDRRLAGNTGELFF

j_gene: TRBJ2-1
len: 16
d_gene: TRBD2
v_gene: TRBV7-9
abundance: .
CDR3nt: TGTGCCAGCAGCTTAGCGGTTAGCGGGCGCTACAATGAGCAGTTCTTC
CDR3aa: CASSLAVSGRYNEQFF

j_gene: TRBJ2-7
len: 12
d_gene: .
v_gene: TRBV6-5
abundance: .
CDR3nt: TGTGCCAGCAGCGGACTTTCCTACGAGCAGTACTTC
CDR3aa: CASSGLSYEQYF

j_gene: TRBJ2-7
len: 17
d_gene: TRBD1
v_gene: TRBV18
abundance: .
CDR3nt: TGTGCCAGCTCGCGCTCGACCTCGGGGACAGGACTCAACGAGCAGTACTTC
CDR3aa: CASSRSTSGTGLNEQYF

j_gene: TRBJ1-2
len: 16
d_gene: TRBD1
v_gene: TRBV7-3
abundance: .
CDR3nt: TGTGCCAGCAGCTTCCAGGTCGGGGACAGGGAAGTCGGCTACACCTTC
CDR3aa: CASSFQVGDREVGYTF

j_gene: TRBJ2-2
len: 16
d_gene: .
v_gene: TRBV18
abundance: few
CDR3nt: TGTGCCAGCTCACCTTTTTCACTAGCTGTAACCGGGGAGCTGTTTTTT
CDR3aa: CASSPFSLAVTGELFF

j_gene: TRBJ1-4
len: 15
d_gene: .
v_gene: TRBV15
abundance: once
CDR3nt: TGTGCCACCAGCAGAGGGACAGCAACTAATGAAAAACTGTTTTTT
CDR3aa: CATSRGTATNEKLFF

j_gene: TRBJ2-7
len: 11
d_gene: .
v_gene: TRBV30
abundance: .
CDR3nt: TGTGCCTGGAGTCCCGGGGGCGAGCAGTACTTC
CDR3aa: CAWSPGGEQYF

j_gene: TRBJ2-3
len: 12
d_gene: .
v_gene: TRBV7-3
abundance: .
CDR3nt: TGTGCCAGCAGCTCGAGCACAGATACGCAGTATTTT
CDR3aa: CASSSSTDTQYF

j_gene: TRBJ2-2
len: 16
d_gene: TRBD1
v_gene: TRBV7-9
abundance: .
CDR3nt: TGTGCCAGCAGCCTGCAAACAGGGGTAGCCACCGGGGAGCTGTTTTTT
CDR3aa: CASSLQTGVATGELFF

j_gene: TRBJ1-1
len: 13
d_gene: TRBD1
v_gene: TRBV6-6
abundance: .
CDR3nt: TGTGCCAGCAGCCGACAGGGGAAGACTGAAGCTTTCTTT
CDR3aa: CASSRQGKTEAFF

j_gene: TRBJ2-1
len: 17
d_gene: TRBD2
v_gene: TRBV3-1/TRBV3-2
abundance: .
CDR3nt: TGTGCCAGCAGCCAAGACGCTAGCGGGAGGGCCTACAATGAGCAGTTCTTC
CDR3aa: CASSQDASGRAYNEQFF

j_gene: TRBJ2-7
len: 14
d_gene: TRBD1
v_gene: TRBV7-9
abundance: .
CDR3nt: TGTGCCAGCAGCTTAGGGGGACAGTTCTACGAGCAGTACTTC
CDR3aa: CASSLGGQFYEQYF

j_gene: TRBJ2-4
len: 12
d_gene: .
v_gene: TRBV30
abundance: .
CDR3nt: TGTGCCTGGAGTGTACAGGCAAACATTCAGTACTTC
CDR3aa: CAWSVQANIQYF

j_gene: TRBJ1-1
len: 13
d_gene: .
v_gene: TRBV5-1
abundance: .
CDR3nt: TGCGCCAGCAGTGATCTTACCGATCGCGCCGCTTTCTTT
CDR3aa: CASSDLTDRAAFF

j_gene: TRBJ2-7
len: 15
d_gene: TRBD1
v_gene: TRBV7-9
abundance: .
CDR3nt: TGTGCCAGCAGCCAGGACAGGGGCGAAGTCTACGAGCAGTACTTC
CDR3aa: CASSQDRGEVYEQYF

j_gene: TRBJ2-7
len: 12
d_gene: .
v_gene: TRBV6-5
abundance: .
CDR3nt: TGTGCCAGCAGAAAGAACAGCTACGAGCAGTACTTC
CDR3aa: CASRKNSYEQYF

j_gene: TRBJ1-1
len: 14
d_gene: TRBD1
v_gene: TRBV6-5
abundance: .
CDR3nt: TGTGCCAGCCGAATTACCGGACAGGGGGCCGAAGCTTTCTTT
CDR3aa: CASRITGQGAEAFF

j_gene: TRBJ2-6
len: 17
d_gene: TRBD1
v_gene: TRBV9
abundance: .
CDR3nt: TGTGCCAGCAGCGCCTGGGACAGGGGAGTTGCTGCCAACGTCCTGACTTTC
CDR3aa: CASSAWDRGVAANVLTF

j_gene: TRBJ2-7
len: 18
d_gene: TRBD2
v_gene: TRBV6-2/TRBV6-3
abundance: few
CDR3nt: TGTGCCAGCAGTTACAACGATACTACTAGCGGGAGTTTCTACGAGCAGTACTTC
CDR3aa: CASSYNDTTSGSFYEQYF

j_gene: TRBJ2-2
len: 18
d_gene: TRBD1
v_gene: TRBV9
abundance: .
CDR3nt: TGTGCCAGCAGCGTAGTTGGTTTTGGACAGGGAAACACCGGGGAGCTGTTTTTT
CDR3aa: CASSVVGFGQGNTGELFF

j_gene: TRBJ1-2
len: 14
d_gene: .
v_gene: TRBV5-5
abundance: .
CDR3nt: TGTGCCAGCAGCTTGGTCAGGGCTAACTATGGCTACACCTTC
CDR3aa: CASSLVRANYGYTF

j_gene: TRBJ1-1
len: 13
d_gene: .
v_gene: TRBV19
abundance: .
CDR3nt: TGTGCCAGTAGCCTAGGACAGAACACTGAAGCTTTCTTT
CDR3aa: CASSLGQNTEAFF

j_gene: TRBJ2-3
len: 16
d_gene: .
v_gene: TRBV7-2
abundance: .
CDR3nt: TGTGCCAGCAGACAAAACCCTCGTGCTGGCACAGATACGCAGTATTTT
CDR3aa: CASRQNPRAGTDTQYF

j_gene: TRBJ1-1
len: 14
d_gene: .
v_gene: TRBV5-4
abundance: .
CDR3nt: TGTGCCAGCAGGTCAAAGGTGGGGGGAACTGAAGCTTTCTTT
CDR3aa: CASRSKVGGTEAFF